A selection of T cell receptor beta chains follows, all from one sample in a study of beta chain features in type 1 diabetes. Generated by immunoSEQ multiplex PCR, the TCRdb table keeps only in-frame clones and is missing some. Among approximately 170,000 clones listed, 7% to 9% were seen once. Input material: central memory CD4+ T cells from blood. The receptors shown here come from a man aged 18 to 29 with type 1 diabetes. The CDR3 runs from the conserved cysteine through the conserved F or W. Fields, in order: CDR3 DNA, CDR3 protein, D gene, J gene, V gene, clone size. A D gene is named only where the DNA matches it firmly. Clone sizes are given selectively: once, few, many, or a class where the clone is expanded.

DNA: TGCGCCAGCAGCTTGCCCTTCGAAGCAGGAGAGACCCAGTACTTC; CDR3: CASSLPFEAGETQYF; D: .; J: TRBJ2-5; V: TRBV5-1; size: .
DNA: TGTGCCAGCACCAACACAGATACGCAGTATTTT; CDR3: CASTNTDTQYF; D: .; J: TRBJ2-3; V: TRBV7-2; size: many
DNA: TGTGCCAGCAGCCGCGGGGAAGAGACCCAGTACTTC; CDR3: CASSRGEETQYF; D: .; J: TRBJ2-5; V: TRBV7-2; size: .
DNA: TGTGCCTGGAGGGGGACAGGGAAACGGAACCAGCAGTACTTC; CDR3: CAWRGTGKRNQQYF; D: TRBD1; J: TRBJ2-7; V: TRBV30; size: few
DNA: TGTGCCAGCAGCTCGATGGGACTGAGCTCCTACGAGCAGTACTTC; CDR3: CASSSMGLSSYEQYF; D: .; J: TRBJ2-7; V: TRBV7-8; size: .
DNA: TGTGCCAGTAGTAGTTTACAGGGAGGGAATCAGCCCCAGCATTTT; CDR3: CASSSLQGGNQPQHF; D: .; J: TRBJ1-5; V: TRBV19; size: many
DNA: TGTGCCAGCAGCCCAAGCCCGGTACAAGAGACCCAGTACTTC; CDR3: CASSPSPVQETQYF; D: .; J: TRBJ2-5; V: TRBV7-2; size: .
DNA: TGTGCCAGTAACCGGGATCAATCCAAAAACATTCAGTACTTC; CDR3: CASNRDQSKNIQYF; D: .; J: TRBJ2-4; V: TRBV19; size: .
DNA: TGTGCCAGCAGCTTAAGAGGGTCTAGCTCCTACAATGAGCAGTTCTTC; CDR3: CASSLRGSSSYNEQFF; D: .; J: TRBJ2-1; V: TRBV7-2; size: .
DNA: TGTGCCAGCAGCCCTTATGTGGGACTAGGCACAGATACGCAGTATTTT; CDR3: CASSPYVGLGTDTQYF; D: TRBD2; J: TRBJ2-3; V: TRBV28; size: .
DNA: TGTGCCAGCAGTGACCGGGACAGGGGTTTCAATGAGCAGTTCTTC; CDR3: CASSDRDRGFNEQFF; D: TRBD1; J: TRBJ2-1; V: TRBV9; size: few
DNA: TGTGCCAGCAGCAAGAACAGTGACGAGCAGTACTTC; CDR3: CASSKNSDEQYF; D: .; J: TRBJ2-7; V: TRBV9; size: .
DNA: TGTGCCAGCATTAGCGGGGGGGCCTCATACAATGAGCAGTTCTTC; CDR3: CASISGGASYNEQFF; D: TRBD2; J: TRBJ2-1; V: TRBV2; size: .
DNA: TGTGCCAGCAGTTACCCCGGGACTAGCGAAGAGACCCAGTACTTC; CDR3: CASSYPGTSEETQYF; D: TRBD2; J: TRBJ2-5; V: TRBV6-6; size: few
DNA: TGCAGCGTCGCCGTCCCCGGGGGGGGCAATCAGCCCCAGCATTTT; CDR3: CSVAVPGGGNQPQHF; D: .; J: TRBJ1-5; V: TRBV29-1; size: .
DNA: TGTGCCAGCTCACCACGCGGGGGGGCCTACGAGCAGTACTTC; CDR3: CASSPRGGAYEQYF; D: TRBD2; J: TRBJ2-7; V: TRBV18; size: few
DNA: TGCGCCAGCAGCTTGGGACACCCCACAGATACGCAGTATTTT; CDR3: CASSLGHPTDTQYF; D: .; J: TRBJ2-3; V: TRBV5-1; size: few
DNA: TGCGCCAGCAGCCAAGGACAAGTCGGGGAGCTGTTTTTT; CDR3: CASSQGQVGELFF; D: .; J: TRBJ2-2; V: TRBV4-1; size: .
DNA: TGCGCCAGCAGCGGGGGAATGGCGGGAGGAGAGACCCAGTACTTC; CDR3: CASSGGMAGGETQYF; D: TRBD2; J: TRBJ2-5; V: TRBV5-1; size: .
DNA: TGTGCCTGGAGTGCGACAGGGCAAATGTCCAATGAGCAGTTCTTC; CDR3: CAWSATGQMSNEQFF; D: TRBD1; J: TRBJ2-1; V: TRBV30; size: .
DNA: TGTGCCAGCAGCTTGTATGGTAGCGGGAGCGAGCAGTACTTC; CDR3: CASSLYGSGSEQYF; D: TRBD2; J: TRBJ2-7; V: TRBV7-2; size: few
DNA: TGTGCCAGCAGCTTAGGGGGACAGATACAGCCCCAGCATTTT; CDR3: CASSLGGQIQPQHF; D: TRBD1; J: TRBJ1-5; V: TRBV7-8; size: few
DNA: TGTGCCACCAGCAGAGACCTCGGGATCACTACGGGGGAGCTGTTTTTT; CDR3: CATSRDLGITTGELFF; D: .; J: TRBJ2-2; V: TRBV15; size: few
DNA: TGTGCCAGCAGGAGGAGGACAGGGGAAGAGACCCAGTACTTC; CDR3: CASRRRTGEETQYF; D: TRBD1; J: TRBJ2-5; V: TRBV25-1; size: few
DNA: TGTGCCAGCAGCTTGGTTACAAGAGGTCAAGAGACCCAGTACTTC; CDR3: CASSLVTRGQETQYF; D: .; J: TRBJ2-5; V: TRBV5-6; size: .
DNA: TGTGCCAGCAGCTTCTCCGGGACTAGCGGAGAGACCCAGTACTTC; CDR3: CASSFSGTSGETQYF; D: TRBD2; J: TRBJ2-5; V: TRBV7-2; size: few
DNA: TGCAGTGCAGGCGGGGTAAAAGCTTTCTTT; CDR3: CSAGGVKAFF; D: .; J: TRBJ1-1; V: TRBV20-1; size: few
DNA: TGTGCCAGCAGATCCAGGGGCAGCTCTGGGGCCAACGTCCTGACTTTC; CDR3: CASRSRGSSGANVLTF; D: .; J: TRBJ2-6; V: TRBV28; size: few
DNA: TGTGCTACGGGGACAGGATACACAGATACGCAGTATTTT; CDR3: CATGTGYTDTQYF; D: TRBD1; J: TRBJ2-3; V: TRBV19; size: many
DNA: TGTGCCTGGAGCGGGAGTAGGGGAGAGACCCAGTACTTC; CDR3: CAWSGSRGETQYF; D: .; J: TRBJ2-5; V: TRBV30; size: few
DNA: TGTGCCAGCAGTTTTTGGGGGCAGGGGACTGAAGCTTTCTTT; CDR3: CASSFWGQGTEAFF; D: .; J: TRBJ1-1; V: TRBV27; size: few
DNA: TGTGCCAGCAGCCAAATAGGAGTCTACTACGAGCAGTACTTC; CDR3: CASSQIGVYYEQYF; D: .; J: TRBJ2-7; V: TRBV14; size: few
DNA: TGTGCCAGCAGTGGCAGGGGGCTGATTGGCTACACCTTC; CDR3: CASSGRGLIGYTF; D: TRBD1; J: TRBJ1-2; V: TRBV2; size: few
DNA: TGTGCCAGCAGCCAGGGGGGTAGAGCGGACACTGAAGCTTTCTTT; CDR3: CASSQGGRADTEAFF; D: TRBD1; J: TRBJ1-1; V: TRBV11-3; size: few
DNA: TGTGCCAGTAGTATGGGCTGGGGACTAGCGGGAGAAGAGACCCAGTACTTC; CDR3: CASSMGWGLAGEETQYF; D: TRBD2; J: TRBJ2-5; V: TRBV19; size: .
DNA: TGTGCCAGCAGTGACGTTGTAGTCCTCACTGAAGCTTTCTTT; CDR3: CASSDVVVLTEAFF; D: .; J: TRBJ1-1; V: TRBV2; size: .
DNA: TGTGCCAGCAGCAATAGCGGACCTGTCGGGAATACGCAGTATTTT; CDR3: CASSNSGPVGNTQYF; D: .; J: TRBJ2-3; V: TRBV7-2; size: .
DNA: TGCGCCAGCAACAGTGGAGCGGGGGGGCCTGACGGGGAGCTGTTTTTT; CDR3: CASNSGAGGPDGELFF; D: TRBD2; J: TRBJ2-2; V: TRBV5-1; size: .
DNA: TGTGCCAGCAGCTTAGCGCTAGGTAATGAGCAGTTCTTC; CDR3: CASSLALGNEQFF; D: .; J: TRBJ2-1; V: TRBV7-2; size: few
DNA: TGCGCCAGCAGCTTGCCCGGGGATGAGCAGTTCTTC; CDR3: CASSLPGDEQFF; D: .; J: TRBJ2-1; V: TRBV5-1; size: .
DNA: TGTGCCAGCAGCGTAGGAGCGCCAGGGGAGCAGTTCTTC; CDR3: CASSVGAPGEQFF; D: .; J: TRBJ2-1; V: TRBV9; size: few
DNA: TGTGCCTGGAGTGCGTTATCTGGAAACACCATATATTTT; CDR3: CAWSALSGNTIYF; D: .; J: TRBJ1-3; V: TRBV30; size: .
DNA: TGTGCCAGCAGTCCCTACAGGGGGCATTCACCCCTCCACTTT; CDR3: CASSPYRGHSPLHF; D: TRBD1; J: TRBJ1-6; V: TRBV28; size: few
DNA: TGTGCCAGCTCGGACAGCCATCAGCCCCAGCATTTT; CDR3: CASSDSHQPQHF; D: .; J: TRBJ1-5; V: TRBV18; size: .
DNA: TGTGCCAGCAGCCCTTTGAGAACTAAAAACATTCAGTACTTC; CDR3: CASSPLRTKNIQYF; D: .; J: TRBJ2-4; V: TRBV7-2; size: few
DNA: TGTGCCAGCTCACCTCAGGGCAGGGTGAACACTGAAGCTTTCTTT; CDR3: CASSPQGRVNTEAFF; D: .; J: TRBJ1-1; V: TRBV18; size: few
DNA: TGTGCCAGCGCTGAGTATGGTCAGCCCCAGCATTTT; CDR3: CASAEYGQPQHF; D: .; J: TRBJ1-5; V: TRBV27; size: .
DNA: TGTGCCAGCAGCAAAGTGGGCCCACCCAATGAAAAACTGTTTTTT; CDR3: CASSKVGPPNEKLFF; D: .; J: TRBJ1-4; V: TRBV21-1; size: many
DNA: TGTGCTAGTGGTTTGGAACAGAGCACTGAAGCTTTCTTT; CDR3: CASGLEQSTEAFF; D: .; J: TRBJ1-1; V: TRBV12-5; size: .
DNA: TGTGCCAGCACGTCAAGCTATGAGCAGTTCTTC; CDR3: CASTSSYEQFF; D: .; J: TRBJ2-1; V: TRBV6-5; size: .
DNA: TGTGCCAGCAGCTTAGGACAGGGGGTGAACACTGAAGCTTTCTTT; CDR3: CASSLGQGVNTEAFF; D: TRBD1; J: TRBJ1-1; V: TRBV5-4; size: .